This T cell receptor (beta chain) was recorded in a study of blood T cell repertoires in COVID-19. Study-wide background: Acute-phase and convalescent COVID-19 samples originated in the United States, Italy and Spain.

Profiled with immunoSEQ multiplex PCR; TCRdb holds only in-frame clones, not every one. The sample lists about 130,000 clones, roughly 87% seen once, with over 15% in the top ten. Those enrolled, adults aged roughly 18 to 100 years, came from 24 US areas. Grouping used clinical history reported by participants in a survey and questionnaire. Two negative PCRs, clearance, or symptom resolution were required of recovered Cohort 3 donors. V dropped 1 base and J dropped 3 bases, with 9 bases sitting between them. The CDR3 runs to 14 residues. Germline V gives CDR1 LNHDA, CDR2 SQIVND (reference sequence). Sequenced material: PBMCs or T cells enriched from blood (not recorded which). V is TRBV19 and J is TRBJ2-5, with no clear D. The origin of this receptor is a man aged 30 to 39 who had recovered from COVID-19. CDR3: CASSIGGSKETQYF. CDR3 sequence (DNA): TGTGCCAGTAGTATAGGAGGTTCGAAAGAGACCCAGTACTTC.